The 21 T cell receptor beta chains below come from one sample, sequenced in a study of blood T cell repertoires in COVID-19. Here immunoSEQ multiplex PCR was the method, and the copy in TCRdb shows in-frame clones only, minus some. The sample lists 280,000 or so clones, about 88% occurring once. Sequencing was performed on peripheral blood. The origin of the receptors is a woman in her fifties or sixties with acute or convalescent COVID-19.

The rearrangement uses TRBV7-2 and TRBJ2-5; weak D call: TRBD2 (5 bases). Germline-derived CDR1 and CDR2 are SGHTA and FQGNSA. This CDR3 has 16 amino acids. V was shortened by 0 bases and J by 4 bases, with 15 bases between the two germline ends. CDR3 bases: TGTGCCAGCAGCTTAGCGGCCCTAGCCATGCGAGAGACCCAGTACTTC. It yields the protein CASSLAALAMRETQYF.

The V call is TRBV7-2, the J call TRBJ1-5; D is unresolved. The CDR3 extends over 15 amino acids. Germline lookup yields CDR1 SGHTA and CDR2 FQGNSA. The ends were cut back, 1 base at V and 3 bases at J, with 10 bases in the middle. Written as DNA, the CDR3 is TGTGCCAGCAGCTTAGGGTCGTCAGTCAATCAGCCCCAGCATTTT. Its protein is CASSLGSSVNQPQHF.

This chain links TRBV27 with TRBJ2-5, with 7 bases identical to TRBD2. Germline CDR1 reads MNHEY; CDR2 reads SMNVEV (reference sequence). This CDR3 has 17 amino acids. With V trimmed by 4 bases and J by 0 bases, 11 bases remained unmatched. CDR3 nucleotide sequence: TGTGCCAGCAGTTGGGCGGAGACTAGCAGACACCAAGAGACCCAGTACTTC. It yields the protein CASSWAETSRHQETQYF.

The chain couples TRBV11-1 to TRBJ2-7, with D perhaps matching TRBD2 (6 bases). This CDR3 is 12 amino acids long. Per germline, CDR1 SGHAT and CDR2 FQDESV (reference sequence). V was clipped by 5 bases and J by 5 bases, with 10 bases between them. The CDR3 nucleotides are TGTGCCAGCAGCCTACAGCGGGACGAGCAGTACTTC. This gives the protein CASSLQRDEQYF. The full variable domain, its missing parts supplied by reference TRBV11-1 and TRBJ2-7, is EAEVAQSPRYKITEKSQAVAFWCDPISGHATLYWYRQILGQGPELLVQFQDESVVDDSQLPKDRFSAERLKGVDSTLKIQPAELGDSAMYLCASSLQRDEQYFGPGTRLTVT.

This chain links TRBV5-4 with TRBJ2-1; 14 bases are a match to TRBD2. This CDR3 has 15 residues. Trimming cost V 0 bases and J 8 bases; bases outside gene matches: 1. Looked up from germline, CDR1 is SGHNT and CDR2 is YYREEE (reference sequence). The CDR3 is CASSLGLAGGDEQFF. In nucleotides, the CDR3 is TGTGCCAGCAGCTTGGGACTAGCGGGAGGGGATGAGCAGTTCTTC. The full variable domain, completed using reference TRBV5-4 and TRBJ2-1, is ETGVTQSPTHLIKTRGQQVTLRCSSQSGHNTVSWYQQALGQGPQFIFQYYREEENGRGNFPPRFSGLQFPNYSSELNVNALELDDSALYLCASSLGLAGGDEQFFGPGTRLTVL.

This clone was seen a handful of times. The chain uses TRBV14 and TRBJ1-2; D might be TRBD1 (5 bases). V was clipped by 0 bases and J by 0 bases, with 11 bases between them. The CDR3 sequence is 16 residues long. CDR1 is SGHDN and CDR2 is FVKESK in the germline V gene. CDR3 sequence: CASSQDPQGSNYGYTF. The CDR3, as DNA: TGTGCCAGCAGCCAAGACCCCCAGGGCTCTAACTATGGCTACACCTTC.

Written as DNA, the CDR3 is TGTGCCAGCAGTTATAAGCCGGGACAGGGGTTCTACGAGCAGTACTTC. This translates into CASSYKPGQGFYEQYF. V is TRBV6-5 and J is TRBJ2-7; 10 positions match TRBD1. Germline CDR1 reads MNHEY; CDR2 reads SVGAGI. This CDR3 comprises 16 residues. V dropped 3 bases and J dropped 3; count of bases not matched to a gene: 8.

The gene calls are TRBV5-6 and TRBJ1-4, with 7 bases that match TRBD1. J gave up 8 bases and V 7 bases, and 11 bases lay outside the gene matches. This CDR3 comprises 14 residues. Germline CDR1 reads SGHDT; CDR2 reads YYEEEE. In DNA, the CDR3 is TGTGCCAGCCGCAAGACAGGGACTGAGGAAAAACTGTTTTTT. This codes for CASRKTGTEEKLFF.

The chain has TRBV7-9 and TRBJ1-1, with D tentatively TRBD1 (6 bases). V gave up 5 bases and J gave up 6 bases, with 22 bases separating them. The germline gives CDR1 SEHNR, CDR2 FQNEAQ (reference sequence). The length of the CDR3 is 16 residues. CDR3 region: CASSPDKGGLWPEAFF. Written as DNA, the CDR3 is TGTGCCAGCAGCCCTGACAAGGGGGGGCTATGGCCTGAAGCTTTCTTT.

The V and J genes are TRBV28 and TRBJ1-2; the D is unclear. Deletions cut 6 bases from V and 4 bases from J, with 18 bases between. Germline assignment: CDR1 MDHEN and CDR2 SYDVKM. The CDR3 totals 15 residues. The CDR3 DNA reads as TGTGCCAGCAGCTTTAGTGCGGGTGTCACCTATGGCTACACCTTC. Residues: CASSFSAGVTYGYTF.

The chain has TRBV7-2 and TRBJ2-7, with a possible D match to TRBD1 (6 bases). Trimming stripped 3 bases from V and 0 bases from J, with 9 bases between. The CDR3 totals 14 residues. Germline V CDR1 and CDR2: SGHTA, FQGNSA. The DNA of the CDR3 is TGTGCCAGCAGCTTCCGGACAGTCTCCTACGAGCAGTACTTC. Protein product: CASSFRTVSYEQYF.

This chain connects TRBV6-5 to TRBJ2-2; a weak D match, TRBD1 (6 bases). The ends were cut back, 1 base at V and 1 base at J, with 10 bases in the middle. Germline lookup yields CDR1 MNHEY and CDR2 SVGAGI. This CDR3 spans 16 amino acids. CDR3 DNA: TGTGCCAGCAGTTACTGGACAGCCAGGAACACCGGGGAGCTGTTTTTT. Its protein is CASSYWTARNTGELFF.

V usage is TRBV19 and J usage is TRBJ1-1; 8 bases are shared with TRBD1. The CDR3 runs to 15 residues. Germline CDR1 is LNHDA and CDR2 is SQIVND (reference sequence). V was pared by 3 bases and J by 4 bases, with 7 bases of the junction left unmatched. The CDR3 is CASSIGTGVITEAFF. The CDR3 nucleotides read TGTGCCAGTAGTATTGGGACAGGAGTGATCACTGAAGCTTTCTTT.

The J gene is TRBJ1-3, the V gene TRBV10-3; D perhaps matches TRBD1 (5 bases). Germline lookup yields CDR1 ENHRY and CDR2 SYGVKD. The CDR3 sequence is 15 residues long. V was trimmed by 3 bases and J by 0 bases, leaving 9 bases between them. In DNA form, the CDR3 reads TGTGCCATCAGTGAACAGGAACTCTCTGGAAACACCATATATTTT. Amino acids: CAISEQELSGNTIYF.

Here the CDR3 DNA reads TGTGCCAGCAGCGTAGTTCAGGGAGGGGCCACAGATACGCAGTATTTT. It translates to CASSVVQGGATDTQYF. The chain carries TRBV9 and TRBJ2-3, with TRBD2 matching over 7 bases. The germline V gene has CDR1 SGDLS and CDR2 YYNGEE. After removal of 0 bases from V and 2 bases from J, the junction contained 6 bases not matched to a gene. The CDR3 has 16 residues.

Comments on this clone: Germline and junction disagree at one end, which may indicate a read error. This chain uses TRBV3-1 (or the pseudogene TRBV3-2) with TRBJ2-5; D unclear. This CDR3 comprises 13 residues. In germline, CDR1 is LGHDT, CDR2 YNNKEL (reference sequence). This chain's CDR3 is CASIQGMVGTQYF. The CDR3 nucleotides are TGTGCCAGCATCCAAGGAATGGTCGGGACCCAGTACTTC.

This clone appeared a few times. The chain combines TRBV30 with TRBJ1-2; 10 bases match TRBD1. Germline trimming cut 8 bases from V and 2 bases from J; bases unmatched to any gene: 8. CDR1 is GTSNPN, CDR2 SVGIG, per germline (reference sequence). The CDR3 sequence is 14 residues long. CDR3 region: CAGYRDRGNYGYTF. The CDR3 DNA is TGTGCCGGATACCGGGACAGGGGCAACTATGGCTACACCTTC.

This chain connects TRBV5-4 to TRBJ2-1, with D possibly matching TRBD2 (5 bases). This CDR3 region has 13 residues. Trimming stripped 4 bases from V and 2 bases from J, with 7 bases between. CDR1 and CDR2 from the germline V gene are SGHNT and YYREEE (reference sequence). The CDR3 loop is CASSLSAYNEQFF. The CDR3 DNA sequence: TGTGCCAGCAGCCTTAGCGCCTACAATGAGCAGTTCTTC.

The chain has TRBV9 and TRBJ2-3, with 9 bases that match TRBD2. V lost 3 bases and J lost 7; bases outside the gene matches: 15. Germline lookup yields CDR1 SGDLS and CDR2 YYNGEE. This CDR3 is 17 amino acids long. The CDR3 bases are TGTGCCAGCAGCGCATTGAAAGCGGGAGGCCCTCAAAATACGCAGTATTTT. Translating gives CASSALKAGGPQNTQYF.

Regarding this clone: The junction shows a germline mismatch at one end, possibly a read error. The chain carries TRBV28 and TRBJ1-3; 8 bases match TRBD1. Germline V CDR1 and CDR2: MDHEN, SYDVKM. CDR3 size: 12 residues. CDR3 amino acids: CASSLSEGQVSF. CDR3 bases: TGTGCCAGCAGTTTATCGGAGGGACAGGTCAGTTTT.

Only a few counts were recorded for this clone. The gene calls are TRBV12-3 or TRBV12-4 and TRBJ1-6; D perhaps matches TRBD1 (6 bases). The CDR3 is 13 residues long. Trimming removed 4 bases at V and 6 bases at J, with 7 bases between. For the CDR3, the DNA is TGTGCCAGCAGTTCAGGGGCTAATTCACCCCTCCACTTT. Encoded protein: CASSSGANSPLHF.